Below, 14 T cell receptor beta chains from the same sample are listed, as sequenced in a study of shared clonotypes between healthy human individuals. TCRdb's table, derived via immunoSEQ multiplex PCR, lists solely in-frame clones and lacks some. This sample has some 660,000 clones, with around 78% found just once. Source material: memory CD4+ T cells sorted from blood. Subset in this sample: CD45RA-negative fraction. These receptors were collected from a woman aged 30 to 39 in good health.

About this clone: Additional DNA sequences in this sample encode the identical CDR3. The rearrangement uses TRBV28 and TRBJ2-1, with D possibly TRBD2 on 5 matching bases. Germline V gives CDR1 MDHEN, CDR2 SYDVKM. V was pared by 4 bases and J by 0 bases, with 10 bases between. The CDR3 spans 15 residues. This CDR3 reads CASSSGGGSYNEQFF. CDR3 DNA sequence: TGTGCCAGCAGTTCAGGAGGCGGCTCCTACAATGAGCAGTTCTTC.

This rearrangement joins TRBV15 to TRBJ2-1, with TRBD2 matching 7 bases. Germline lookup yields CDR1 LNHNV and CDR2 YYDKDF (reference sequence). The ends lost 1 base at V and 4 bases at J; junction bases unmatched: 4. The CDR3 totals 15 residues. The DNA of the CDR3 is TGTGCCACCAGCAGAGCCAGCGGGGCATACAATGAGCAGTTCTTC. Protein product: CATSRASGAYNEQFF.

This chain uses TRBV7-2 with TRBJ2-1; 10 bases fit TRBD1. Germline values: CDR1 SGHTA, CDR2 FQGNSA. J was trimmed by 8 bases and V by 5 bases; bases with no gene match: 9. The CDR3 covers 15 residues. CDR3 bases: TGTGCCAGCAGCAAAAGGACAGGGGGGATCGATGAGCAGTTCTTC. Its translation: CASSKRTGGIDEQFF. Supplemented by reference TRBV7-2 and TRBJ2-1, the full variable domain reads GAGVSQSPSNKVTEKGKDVELRCDPISGHTALYWYRQSLGQGLEFLIYFQGNSAPDKSGLPSDRFSAERTGGSVSTLTIQRTQQEDSAVYLCASSKRTGGIDEQFFGPGTRLTVL.

This clone was detected ten times or more. The J gene is TRBJ2-3, the V gene TRBV29-1; the D is unclear. The CDR3 contains 13 residues. Trimming left V 2 bases short and J 0 bases short, with 6 bases between. Per the germline V gene, CDR1 is SQVTM and CDR2 is ANQGSEA. The CDR3 here is CSVETPSTDTQYF. The CDR3, as DNA: TGCAGCGTTGAAACTCCTAGCACAGATACGCAGTATTTT.

The V gene is TRBV2, the J gene TRBJ1-2; D perhaps matches TRBD1 (5 bases). The CDR3 spans 13 residues. Germline CDR1 SNHLY, CDR2 FYNNEI. The V end was cut by 6 bases, the J end by 2 bases, with 10 bases between. CDR3 coding DNA: TGTGCCAGCAGGGGACTGCGGAACTATGGCTACACCTTC. This sequence encodes CASRGLRNYGYTF.

The chain links TRBV28 to TRBJ2-3, with D maybe TRBD2 (6 bases). The CDR3 runs 13 residues. The V end was cut by 10 bases, the J end by 0 bases, with 11 bases between. From germline, CDR1 is MDHEN and CDR2 SYDVKM. DNA for the CDR3: TGTGCCATCGCGGGGAGTAGCACAGATACGCAGTATTTT. It codes for CAIAGSSTDTQYF.

The genes are TRBV7-2 and TRBJ2-1; the match to TRBD2 covers 8 bases. Trimming cost V 5 bases and J 0 bases; bases outside gene matches: 6. Germline-derived CDR1 and CDR2 are SGHTA and FQGNSA. This CDR3 comprises 16 residues. CDR3 sequence: CASSALAGSSYNEQFF. As DNA, the CDR3 is TGTGCCAGCAGCGCCCTAGCGGGCTCCTCCTACAATGAGCAGTTCTTC.

The chain recombines TRBV30 with TRBJ2-7; TRBD1 agrees at 9 bases. Germline V gene lookup returns CDR1 GTSNPN and CDR2 SVGIG (reference sequence). The CDR3 runs to 12 residues. DNA for the CDR3: TGTTCCTCGGGACAGGGTCCCTACGAGCAGTACTTC. It translates to CSSGQGPYEQYF.

This sequence joins TRBV10-1 and TRBJ2-3; 10 nucleotides agree with TRBD2. The J segment lost 7 bases and the V segment lost 4 bases, leaving 8 bases of the junction unmatched. The germline gives CDR1 WNHNN, CDR2 SYGVQD (reference sequence). This CDR3 comprises 15 residues. Here the CDR3 DNA reads TGCGCCAGCAGTGTTCAAGCGGGAGGGCAAAATACGCAGTATTTT. Its translation is CASSVQAGGQNTQYF.

The chain is built from TRBV7-6 and TRBJ2-7; D is ambiguous. This CDR3 has 15 residues. Germline lookup yields CDR1 SGHVS and CDR2 FNYEAQ. Deletions cut 3 bases from V and 0 bases from J, with 12 bases between. CDR3 loop: CASSFQPRSSYEQYF. As DNA, the CDR3 is TGTGCCAGCAGCTTCCAGCCAAGGAGCTCCTACGAGCAGTACTTC.

The V and J genes are TRBV2 and TRBJ2-3; possibly TRBD1 or TRBD2 for D (5 bases each). From germline, CDR1 is SNHLY and CDR2 FYNNEI. V lost 6 bases to trimming and J lost 3 bases, with 16 bases between them. The CDR3 is 15 amino acids. In nucleotides, the CDR3 is TGTGCCAGCAGAAGGTGGGACCTCGGGACAGATACGCAGTATTTT. This gives the protein CASRRWDLGTDTQYF.

Turning to this clone: This sample includes further DNA sequences coding for the same CDR3. The chain recombines TRBV6-6 with TRBJ2-2; 8 bases match TRBD1. The V gene end was trimmed by 6 bases and the J gene end by 7 bases; junction bases not matched to a gene: 7. The CDR3 loop spans 14 amino acids. Germline V gene sequence: CDR1 MNHNY, CDR2 SVGAGI (reference sequence). CDR3 nucleotide sequence: TGTGCCAGCAGCCCAGGACAGGGTGGCGGGGAGCTGTTTTTT. Protein sequence: CASSPGQGGGELFF.

In regard to this clone: The sample carries other DNA sequences with the same CDR3. Here the CDR3 reads CASSSLAGVGNEQFF. The DNA for the CDR3 is TGTGCCAGCAGCTCACTAGCGGGAGTGGGCAATGAGCAGTTCTTC. The chain is built from TRBV7-2 and TRBJ2-1; 11 bases are a match to TRBD2. The CDR3 contains 15 residues. The germline V gene encodes CDR1 SGHTA and CDR2 FQGNSA. Trimming removed 4 bases from V and 6 bases from J; junction bases left unmatched: 5.

The V and J genes are TRBV5-4 and TRBJ2-2; TRBD1 agrees at 8 bases. The CDR3 has 16 residues. The J segment lost 1 base and the V segment lost 5 bases, leaving 7 bases of the junction unmatched. In germline, CDR1 is SGHNT, CDR2 YYREEE (reference sequence). The CDR3 spells CASRVGGTGNTGELFF. The CDR3 region has the DNA TGTGCCAGCAGGGTAGGAGGGACAGGGAACACCGGGGAGCTGTTTTTT.